Sequencing of this TCR beta chain was carried out in a study of cytomegalovirus exposure and HLA in healthy donors. General study findings and limits: A later analysis showed that HLA-associated TCR beta chains had undergone more clonal expansion than equally common others. Most likely, a cluster of highly shared sequence variants arose as a sequencing artifact. Per published reports, the classifier diagnosed cytomegalovirus status with high specificity and sensitivity. A later analysis found TCR association rates differed by HLA locus, highest for DRB1 and lowest for HLA-C.

Germline CDR1 reads MNHEY; CDR2 reads SVGAGI. The CDR3 extends over 15 amino acids. The trim removed 6 bases at V and 5 bases at J, leaving 6 bases unmatched. Of note for this clone: Its antigen remains unknown.

Vbeta (60) and Jbeta (13) primers were used in the PCR. TCRdb's copy holds only in-frame clones and misses some; the assay was immunoSEQ multiplex PCR. The sample has 150,000 to 200,000 clones, roughly 83% seen once. The source is a male donor in good health and CMV-seropositive. The rearrangement links TRBV6-5 to TRBJ2-3, with 12 bases matching TRBD2. What was sequenced was PBMCs. CDR3 sequence (DNA): TGTGCCAGCAGCCGCGGACTAGCGGGGATAGATACGCAGTATTTT. This sequence encodes CASSRGLAGIDTQYF.